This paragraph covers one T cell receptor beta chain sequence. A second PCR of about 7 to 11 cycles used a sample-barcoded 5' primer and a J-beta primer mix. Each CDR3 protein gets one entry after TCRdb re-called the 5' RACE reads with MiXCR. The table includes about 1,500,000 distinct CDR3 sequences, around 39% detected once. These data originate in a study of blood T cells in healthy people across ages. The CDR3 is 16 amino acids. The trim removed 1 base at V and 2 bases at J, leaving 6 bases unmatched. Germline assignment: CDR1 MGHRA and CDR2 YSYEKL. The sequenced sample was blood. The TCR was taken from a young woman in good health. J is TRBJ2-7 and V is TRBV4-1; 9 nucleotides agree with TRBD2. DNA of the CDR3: TGCGCCAGCAGCCAAGGTAGGGCTAGCGGGGCCTACGAGCAGTACTTC. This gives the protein CASSQGRASGAYEQYF.